This is a list of T cell receptor beta chains from one sample in a study of spatial heterogeneity in lung cancer. TCRdb independently ran MiXCR on the 5' RACE reads; one entry per CDR3 protein. The sample has roughly 49,000 distinct CDR3 sequences; roughly 7% are singletons. The sample here was PBMCs, taken at surgery. These receptors all stem from a female donor with early-stage non-small cell lung cancer. Both conserved end residues are trimmed from each CDR3. The order of the fields is V gene, D gene, CDR3 protein. D genes are given only for firm matches.

>TRBV29-1|TRBD1
SAGDRAGEQY
>TRBV10-3|NA
AISDYGNSPLH
>TRBV11-2|NA
ASSPRTLSETQY
>TRBV5-6|TRBD1
ASSPDRGVNTGELF
>TRBV5-1|NA
ASSLGQQAYNEQF
>TRBV19|NA
ASAYRDIFTDTQY
>TRBV6-2/TRBV6-3|NA
ASSYGYGYT
>TRBV3-1|NA
ASSPPVNPYNEQF
>TRBV20-1|NA
SAQPRPTDTQY
>TRBV7-3|NA
ASSLNSRDDTDTQY
>TRBV2|NA
ARRDYRVVLYGYT
>TRBV7-3|TRBD1
ASSHGQGYGYT
>TRBV5-1|TRBD1
ASSPGTVLSYEQY
>TRBV7-9|TRBD1
ASSHTLSDRVSTGETQY
>TRBV6-6|NA
ASSPYLNQPQH
>TRBV25-1|NA
ASSEPGWGEQF
>TRBV28|NA
ASGGTGELF
>TRBV28|NA
ASTILPVYGYT
>TRBV3-1|NA
ASSQWQRYGYT
>TRBV12-3/TRBV12-4|NA
ASSFLRTSSYEQY
>TRBV7-2|NA
ASSLSLSGNQPQH
>TRBV5-7|NA
ASSLWRSSGNTIY
>TRBV7-8|NA
ASSGGRRTDTQY
>TRBV2|NA
ASSGSFLAKNIQY
>TRBV7-2|TRBD2
ASSLRGLETDTQY
>TRBV6-2/TRBV6-3|NA
ASSVEYGNQPQH
>TRBV3-1|NA
ASSQDGSGSGRGGYT
>TRBV20-1|NA
SAKLRLAKNIQY
>TRBV28|NA
ASSPPAAREQF
>TRBV14|NA
ASSHDRNTEAF
>TRBV20-1|TRBD1
SARTGTDRGYT
>TRBV12-3/TRBV12-4|NA
ASNRGNQPQH
>TRBV7-9|TRBD2
ASSLRAGTNTGELF
>TRBV9|NA
ASSPHSRDVWQY
>TRBV29-1|NA
SVVSVGNTIY
>TRBV5-1|TRBD1
ASSPGQGARPRT
>TRBV28|NA
ASSSGGGPVDGYT
>TRBV20-1|TRBD2
SARLSGRYEQY
>TRBV27|NA
ASSPSQGTSSYNSPLH
>TRBV28|TRBD1
ASSGGQGFYGYT
>TRBV5-4|TRBD2
ASSPGLAADTQY
>TRBV12-3/TRBV12-4|NA
ASSPAGLGHNEQF
>TRBV3-1|NA
ASSPGIGDVFLGNTEAF
>TRBV18|NA
ASSPPWGARTEAF
>TRBV5-1|NA
ASSLDANTQY
>TRBV2|NA
ASREQIQETQY
>TRBV5-1|NA
ASSLGEGVYEQY
>TRBV27|NA
VLNWAGYKITGELF
>TRBV9|NA
ASSVSRTSGNEKLF
>TRBV20-1|TRBD2
SARAQRGNNEQF
>TRBV19|NA
ASSINRAETQY
>TRBV15|TRBD1
ATSRVSDRVISSSEQF
>TRBV7-8|NA
ASSLVSYGELF
>TRBV19|NA
ASSRGQSPTGELF
>TRBV12-3/TRBV12-4|NA
ASSLVRQPQH